The present TCR beta chain was sequenced within a study of shared clonotypes between healthy human individuals. TCRdb's table, derived via immunoSEQ multiplex PCR, lists solely in-frame clones and lacks some. The sample lists approximately 2.4 million clones, under 97% occurring once. The study's findings and limits: Genetic and exposure-history diversity was limited by the small donor number.

The CD4+ fraction was divided into a CD45RA+ naive subset and a CD45RA-negative memory subset. The germline V gene encodes CDR1 MNHNS and CDR2 SASEGT. After removal of 0 bases from V and 7 bases from J, the junction contained 3 bases not matched to a gene. The CDR3 sequence is 15 residues long. A remark on this clone: The antigen remains undetermined.

The sequence came from a man between 18 and 35 years old in good health. Sequencing input: naive CD4+ T cells sorted from blood. Subset given: CD45RA+ positively selected. The chain links TRBV6-1 to TRBJ1-6; TRBD1 aligns across 7 bases. The CDR3 loop is CASSEATGANSPLHF. The CDR3 nucleotides read TGTGCCAGCAGTGAAGCAACAGGGGCAAATTCACCCCTCCACTTT.